These T cell receptor beta chains were read from a single sample in a study of molecular identifiers for immune sequencing clone quantification. TCRdb itself ran the PCR reads through MiXCR, one entry per CDR3 protein. This sample carries 490,000 or so distinct CDR3 sequences, less than 30% of them seen once, and the ten largest clones take under 0.85%. The specimen sequenced was naive CD8+ T cells from blood, with Jurkat cell RNA spiked in. The origin of the receptors is a human donor in good health. Some libraries in this study had Jurkat cell RNA spiked in. The CDR3 runs from the conserved cysteine through the conserved F or W. Fields, in order: clone size, V gene, J gene, CDR3 protein. Rows give clone size only sometimes, using once, few, many, or a class for an expanded clone.

many	TRBV4-1	TRBJ1-4	CASSQGRFNEKLFF
few	TRBV20-1	TRBJ2-1	CSAYQGQGRDNEQFF
.	TRBV28	TRBJ2-7	CASSLRLAGNAYEQYF
.	TRBV6-2/TRBV6-3	TRBJ2-7	CASSFSSGPYEQYF
.	TRBV15	TRBJ1-6	CATSRDPSPLHF
.	TRBV20-1	TRBJ2-7	CSATPGTGIEQYF
.	TRBV7-2	TRBJ2-7	CASSYTSGGRYEQHF
many	TRBV19	TRBJ2-6	CARGQAAGANVLTF
few	TRBV5-5	TRBJ2-3	CASSSTGGTTDTQYF
few	TRBV6-2/TRBV6-3	TRBJ1-2	CASSYDTFLRVDDYTF
many	TRBV3-1	TRBJ2-5	CASSQGFGESQYF
.	TRBV4-1	TRBJ1-2	CASSPIWDFVGYTF
few	TRBV7-6	TRBJ2-7	CASSLVSAGSVDEQYF
.	TRBV7-6	TRBJ2-3	CASRPSGRGTDTQYF
few	TRBV12-3/TRBV12-4	TRBJ2-7	CASSYGSGGTYEQYF
.	TRBV4-3	TRBJ2-7	CASSQDFILVYYEQYF
few	TRBV30	TRBJ2-2	CAWSQDFTGELFF
.	TRBV20-1	TRBJ2-5	CSARDTGAVETQYF
.	TRBV6-2/TRBV6-3	TRBJ2-1	CASSYLGSSYNAQFF
many	TRBV2	TRBJ1-1	CASRGQGDEAFF
.	TRBV7-9	TRBJ2-7	CASSPWAGSEEQYF
many	TRBV9	TRBJ1-4	CASSVGQVNEKLFF
many	TRBV13	TRBJ1-1	CASSRGFSDTEAFF
many	TRBV29-1	TRBJ2-2	CSVTGGTGELFF
.	TRBV29-1	TRBJ2-3	CSAGTGGRDTQYF
few	TRBV6-1	TRBJ1-2	CASSVRDSNYGYTF
.	TRBV27	TRBJ2-7	CASTPEGHYEQYF
.	TRBV5-5	TRBJ1-1	CASSLNRNTEAFF
many	TRBV6-2/TRBV6-3	TRBJ2-7	CASSWTGPGEQYF
many	TRBV27	TRBJ2-4	CASSLGGAGINIQYF
many	TRBV4-3	TRBJ2-7	CASSQDEVSYEQYF
few	TRBV27	TRBJ2-3	CASSNRDTQYF
many	TRBV21-1	TRBJ2-3	CASSKQEVVDTQYF
many	TRBV12-3/TRBV12-4	TRBJ2-5	CASSLYRDEETQYF
.	TRBV5-1	TRBJ2-5	CTSSLDRGSQETQYF
many	TRBV27	TRBJ2-7	CASSFSGSPYEQYF
.	TRBV19	TRBJ1-1	CASSFHPQGPGHLEAFF
.	TRBV11-3	TRBJ2-7	CASSYGPGQGYEQYF
.	TRBV13	TRBJ2-7	CASSLGTTTYEQYF
few	TRBV27	TRBJ2-3	CASQYGHTQYF
.	TRBV20-1	TRBJ2-1	CSAKDLRLERYNEQFF
.	TRBV27	TRBJ1-1	CASSFSPNTEAFF
few	TRBV19	TRBJ1-5	CASSISGGWNQPQHF
few	TRBV2	TRBJ1-5	CASSEIGGEGNQPQHF
.	TRBV27	TRBJ1-6	CASSLDGASLYNSPLHF